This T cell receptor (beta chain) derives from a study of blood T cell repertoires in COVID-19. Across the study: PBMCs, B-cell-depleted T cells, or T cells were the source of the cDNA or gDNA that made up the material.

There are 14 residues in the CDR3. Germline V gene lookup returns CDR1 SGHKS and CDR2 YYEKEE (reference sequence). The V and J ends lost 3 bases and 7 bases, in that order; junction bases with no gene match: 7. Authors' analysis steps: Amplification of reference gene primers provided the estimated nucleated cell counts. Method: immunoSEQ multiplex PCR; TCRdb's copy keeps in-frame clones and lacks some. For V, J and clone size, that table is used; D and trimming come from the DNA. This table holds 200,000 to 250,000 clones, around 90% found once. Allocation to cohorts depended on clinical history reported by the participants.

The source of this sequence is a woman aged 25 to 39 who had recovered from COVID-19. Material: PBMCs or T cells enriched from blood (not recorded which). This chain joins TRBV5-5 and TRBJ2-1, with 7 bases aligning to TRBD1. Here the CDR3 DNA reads TGTGCCAGCAGCTCTACAGGGGAAGTGAATGAGCAGTTCTTC. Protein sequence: CASSSTGEVNEQFF.